This T cell receptor beta chain was retrieved from a study of cytomegalovirus exposure and HLA in healthy donors. Notes on the study in general: Indistinguishable V segments, including TRBV6-2 and TRBV6-3, were excluded. A missense variant in DCLRE1C was later tied to TCR beta V- and J-gene trimming. There was a cluster of highly shared sequence variants that was likely a sequencing artifact. An analysis that came later showed most CMV-associated TCR beta chains appearing HLA-restricted.

With respect to this clone: What it recognizes is unknown.

PCR employed 60 Vbeta and 13 Jbeta primers. Only in-frame clones appear in the TCRdb table, and some are missing; sequencing was by immunoSEQ multiplex PCR. Of under 200,000 clones in the sample, around 75% were seen once. The V gene's germline CDR1 is LNHDA and CDR2 SQIVND (reference sequence). The length of the CDR3 is 17 residues. V dropped 5 bases and J dropped 0 bases, with 20 bases sitting between them. The chain links TRBV19 to TRBJ2-7, with D maybe TRBD1 (5 bases). This clonotype was obtained from a male donor in good health and CMV-seronegative. The sequenced material came from PBMCs. In DNA form, the CDR3 reads TGTGCCAGTAGTCCGGCCCCCACAGGCGCAATCTCCTACGAGCAGTACTTC. Amino acid sequence: CASSPAPTGAISYEQYF.